This T cell receptor beta chain stems from a study of cytomegalovirus exposure and HLA in healthy donors. Study results and limitations: TCR beta sequences reportedly predicted most subjects' HLA-A and HLA-B alleles accurately. Later analysis showed most CMV-associated TCR beta chains appearing HLA-restricted.

Both 60 Vbeta primers and 13 Jbeta primers went into the PCR. Here immunoSEQ multiplex PCR was the method, and the copy in TCRdb shows in-frame clones only, minus some. This table has approximately 140,000 clones, approximately 84% appearing once. Germline assignment: CDR1 MNHNY and CDR2 SVGAGI (reference sequence). The CDR3 runs 14 residues. V shed 6 bases and J shed 6 bases, with 18 bases lying between them. Every donor was a healthy person donating bone marrow. With regard to this clone: The target antigen is unknown.

Sequencing used PBMCs. The chain has TRBV6-6 and TRBJ2-7, with D possibly being TRBD1 (6 bases). This TCR came from a woman between 18 and 29 years old in good health and CMV-seronegative. The CDR3 sequence: CASSRQQGFSEQYF. In nucleotides, the CDR3 is TGTGCCAGCAGCCGACAACAGGGATTCTCCGAGCAGTACTTC.